This note documents a single T cell receptor (beta chain) sequence. Its antigen is still unknown. PCR employed 60 Vbeta and 13 Jbeta primers. Libraries were prepared by immunoSEQ multiplex PCR; TCRdb keeps only in-frame clonotypes and omits some of them. Among fewer than 250,000 clones listed, roughly 88% were seen once. The sample belongs to a study of cytomegalovirus exposure and HLA in healthy donors. Study-wide findings and caveats: Earlier analysis found most TCR beta V segments productive about 87% or about 30% of the time.

Germline lookup yields CDR1 SGHRS and CDR2 YFSETQ. Trimming pared 3 bases from V and 3 bases from J, leaving 15 bases between. The CDR3 has 15 amino acids. V is TRBV5-1 and J is TRBJ1-2, with D possibly matching TRBD1 (6 bases). This sequence originates from a boy aged 2-15 years in good health and CMV-seronegative. Sequences were obtained from PBMCs. The CDR3 bases are TGCGCCAGCAGCTCAAGGGGGGGCAGTGACTATGGCTACACCTTC. This sequence encodes CASSSRGGSDYGYTF.